The sequence of this TCR beta chain was determined in a study of shared clonotypes between healthy human individuals. Study in general: Donor composition was a couple of women and three men, aged 18 to 49. CD4 naive and CD4 memory each took three plates per donor, while CD8 naive took two and CD8 memory one.

The deep-level immunoSEQ assay was used. The assay was immunoSEQ multiplex PCR, and TCRdb's table has in-frame clones only and misses some. Of about 1.1 million clones listed, 60% to 85% were seen once; the top ten hold about 0.89%. Participating donors were healthy, HIV-negative adults free of recent acute infections or vaccinations. The sequenced sample was memory CD4+ T cells from PBMCs. The subset here: CD45RA-negative fraction. The sequence derives from a man aged 18-30 years in good health. Some clones in this sample may be carry-over from other donors' samples.

DNA of the CDR3: TGTGCCAGCTCGCCTGGGACAGGGGAAGGCTACACCTTC. This gives the protein CASSPGTGEGYTF. The J gene is TRBJ1-2, the V gene TRBV18, with TRBD1 identical over 10 bases. V dropped 6 bases and J dropped 8; count of bases not matched to a gene: 6. Germline lookup yields CDR1 KGHSH and CDR2 LQKENI. CDR3 length: 13 amino acids.